This T cell receptor (beta chain) was recorded in a study of blood T cell repertoires in COVID-19. Study details: Whether acute or convalescent, the COVID-19 samples came from the United States, Italy and Spain. PBMCs, B-cell-depleted T cells, or T cells were the source of the cDNA or gDNA that made up the material.

Per the germline V gene, CDR1 is LGHNA and CDR2 is YNFKEQ. Trimming cost V 4 bases and J 9 bases; bases outside gene matches: 5. The CDR3 sequence is 14 residues long. Original methodology: Scientists estimated how many nucleated cells there were by amplifying reference gene primers. Data came from immunoSEQ multiplex PCR; TCRdb stores just in-frame clones and leaves some out. Clone size and the V and J calls come from that table; the DNA yielded D and trimming. Of hundreds of thousands of clones listed, almost 85% were seen once; the top ten hold roughly 4.6%. This clone was counted a single time. This clonotype originated in a man aged 45-60 years with active or convalescent COVID-19. Sequenced: peripheral blood. The J gene is TRBJ2-1, the V gene TRBV4-2, with 11 bases aligning to TRBD2. The CDR3 sequence: CASSPGTSGGEQFF. The CDR3 DNA follows: TGTGCCAGCAGCCCCGGGACTAGCGGTGGTGAGCAGTTCTTC.